Listed here are 26 T cell receptor beta chains from one sample, sequenced in a study of T cell changes during pregnancy in multiple sclerosis. The table came from immunoSEQ multiplex PCR; TCRdb's copy has only in-frame clones and leaves some out. The sample shows roughly 43,000 clones, 80% to 90% of them seen only once. The sequencing here drew on CD4+ T cells from peripheral blood mononuclear cells, taken after pregnancy. All receptors derive from a female donor with multiple sclerosis, enrolled in a pregnancy study.

J is TRBJ1-1 and V is TRBV19; possibly TRBD1 for D (6 bases). Germline lookup yields CDR1 LNHDA and CDR2 SQIVND (reference sequence). The CDR3 totals 14 residues. V lost 4 bases to trimming and J lost 4 bases, with 13 bases between them. The CDR3 sequence is CASSSGRGGTEAFF. The CDR3 DNA sequence: TGTGCCAGTAGTAGTGGGAGAGGGGGCACTGAAGCTTTCTTT.

V gene TRBV7-8 combines with J gene TRBJ2-6, with no clear D. V lost 2 bases to trimming and J lost 0 bases, with 5 bases between them. CDR3 length equals 15 residues. CDR1 and CDR2 from the germline V gene are SGHVS and FQNEAQ. The CDR3 DNA is TGTGCCAGCAGCTTATCAGACTCTGGGGCCAACGTCCTGACTTTC. Translated, it gives CASSLSDSGANVLTF.

This chain links TRBV4-2 with TRBJ1-3; D not certain. V was cut by 0 bases and J by 4 bases, with 10 bases left in between. The CDR3 contains 15 residues. In germline, CDR1 is LGHNA, CDR2 YNFKEQ. The CDR3 sequence is CASSQDRSSGNTIYF. The DNA for the CDR3 is TGTGCCAGCAGCCAAGACAGGTCGTCAGGAAACACCATATATTTT.

The chain joins TRBV11-3 to TRBJ2-7; the D gene is possibly TRBD1 (7 bases). CDR1 and CDR2 from the germline V gene are SGHNT and YENEEA. With 4 bases removed from V and 6 bases from J, the gap between germline ends came to 19 bases. The CDR3 loop spans 15 amino acids. In nucleotides, the CDR3 is TGTGCCAGCAGCTCGGCGGGACAGAGTCCCGCCGAGCAGTACTTC. This codes for CASSSAGQSPAEQYF.

This clone has just a few counts. J is TRBJ1-1 and V is TRBV28; D is unclear. The CDR3 is made up of 15 amino acids. Deletions cut 5 bases from V and 4 bases from J, with 17 bases between. CDR1 is MDHEN, CDR2 SYDVKM, per germline. In DNA form, the CDR3 reads TGTGCCAGCAGTGCATCGACGGGTCGAAGCACTGAAGCTTTCTTT. Amino acids: CASSASTGRSTEAFF.

The chain joins TRBV28 to TRBJ2-2; 10 bases are shared with TRBD2. The CDR3 has 17 residues. CDR1 is MDHEN and CDR2 is SYDVKM in the germline V gene. Unmatched junction bases numbered 5, after V lost 4 bases and J lost 0 bases. The CDR3 region is CASSSPGLATNTGELFF. The CDR3 DNA is TGTGCCAGCAGTTCGCCGGGACTAGCGACGAACACCGGGGAGCTGTTTTTT.

The chain recombines TRBV6-6 with TRBJ2-7, with TRBD1 matching over 10 bases. CDR1 MNHNY and CDR2 SVGAGI come from the germline V gene (reference sequence). Trimming removed 5 bases from V and 4 bases from J; junction bases left unmatched: 2. The CDR3 has 13 residues. CDR3 protein: CASSRDRGYEQYF. Here the CDR3 DNA reads TGTGCCAGCAGTCGGGACAGGGGTTACGAGCAGTACTTC.

J is TRBJ2-7 and V is TRBV6-5; D is possibly TRBD2 (5 bases). Germline V lookup: CDR1 MNHEY, CDR2 SVGAGI. This CDR3 contains 15 residues. The germline V and J ends were trimmed by 2 bases and 0 bases, with 11 bases remaining between them. Written as DNA, the CDR3 is TGTGCCAGCAGTTACAAGGAGGTGTCCTCCTACGAGCAGTACTTC. Protein product: CASSYKEVSSYEQYF.

The rearrangement joins TRBV2 to TRBJ2-1; 11 bases are shared with TRBD2. The CDR3 spans 15 residues. Trimming removed 8 bases from V and 4 bases from J; junction bases left unmatched: 7. Germline V lookup: CDR1 SNHLY, CDR2 FYNNEI. CDR3 amino acids: CASLLAGGVYNEQFF. Here the CDR3 DNA reads TGTGCCAGCCTCCTAGCGGGAGGAGTGTACAATGAGCAGTTCTTC.

V usage is TRBV30 and J usage is TRBJ2-1; D ambiguous. CDR1 is GTSNPN and CDR2 is SVGIG in the germline V gene (reference sequence). This CDR3 has 14 amino acids. V was pared by 0 bases and J by 0 bases, with 6 bases between. Here the CDR3 DNA reads TGTGCCTGGAGTGTTTCTACCTCCTACAATGAGCAGTTCTTC. Translating gives CAWSVSTSYNEQFF. Filled out from reference TRBV30 and TRBJ2-1, the complete variable domain reads SQTIHQWPATLVQPVGSPLSLECTVEGTSNPNLYWYRQAAGRGLQLLFYSVGIGQISSEVPQNLSASRPQDRQFILSSKKLLLSDSGFYLCAWSVSTSYNEQFFGPGTRLTVL.

CDR3 DNA: TGTGCCAGCAGCTTAAGAGGGGGTTATATGAACACTGAAGCTTTCTTT. As protein: CASSLRGGYMNTEAFF. This chain uses TRBV7-3 with TRBJ1-1, with a possible D match to TRBD1 (6 bases). Germline V lookup: CDR1 SGHTA, CDR2 FQGTGA. The CDR3 covers 16 residues. V was clipped by 1 base and J by 0 bases, with 12 bases between them. Variable domain in full (rest from reference TRBV7-3 and TRBJ1-1): GAGVSQTPSNKVTEKGKYVELRCDPISGHTALYWYRQSLGQGPEFLIYFQGTGAADDSGLPNDRFFAVRPEGSVSTLKIQRTERGDSAVYLCASSLRGGYMNTEAFFGQGTRLTVV.

This clone was seen more than once but under ten times. The chain uses TRBV6-5 and TRBJ2-1; 8 bases agree with TRBD1. In germline, CDR1 is MNHEY, CDR2 SVGAGI. CDR3 size: 14 residues. V shed 5 bases, J shed 3 bases, and the junction held 3 bases outside the gene matches. The CDR3 nucleotides read TGTGCCAGCAGTGATACAGGGGGCTACAATGAGCAGTTCTTC. It yields the protein CASSDTGGYNEQFF.

The CDR3 reads CSAGRLAGLSYEQYF. In DNA, the CDR3 is TGCAGCGCCGGAAGACTAGCGGGCCTCTCCTACGAGCAGTACTTC. This sequence joins TRBV29-1 and TRBJ2-7; the match to TRBD2 covers 10 bases. This CDR3 comprises 15 residues. Germline V gives CDR1 SQVTM, CDR2 ANQGSEA. The trim removed 7 bases at V and 0 bases at J, leaving 9 bases unmatched.

The genes are TRBV27 and TRBJ1-2; 7 nucleotides agree with TRBD1. Germline CDR1 reads MNHEY; CDR2 reads SMNVEV (reference sequence). CDR3 size: 14 residues. The V gene end was trimmed by 5 bases and the J gene end by 4 bases; junction bases not matched to a gene: 7. CDR3 loop: CASSGWDSVYGYTF. As DNA, the CDR3 is TGTGCCAGCAGTGGCTGGGACAGCGTCTATGGCTACACCTTC.

This clone was seen once. The J gene is TRBJ1-3, the V gene TRBV2; D is uncertain. This CDR3 spans 12 amino acids. Trimming removed 10 bases from V and 0 bases from J, with 7 bases in between. CDR1 and CDR2 (germline): SNHLY, FYNNEI. CDR3 protein: CATGFSGNTIYF. The CDR3 bases are TGTGCCACCGGGTTCTCTGGAAACACCATATATTTT.

The gene calls are TRBV7-2 and TRBJ2-7, with 14 bases matching TRBD2. The CDR3 extends over 15 amino acids. V dropped 5 bases and J dropped 5; count of bases not matched to a gene: 5. Germline V gene data show CDR1 as SGHTA and CDR2 as FQGNSA. The CDR3 region is CASSETSGRAHEQYF. CDR3 sequence (DNA): TGTGCCAGCAGCGAGACTAGCGGGAGGGCCCACGAGCAGTACTTC.

The rearrangement uses TRBV29-1 and TRBJ1-1; 7 bases match TRBD1. Germline V gene sequence: CDR1 SQVTM, CDR2 ANQGSEA. V trimming: 7 bases; J trimming: 5 bases; junction bases outside the gene matches: 19. This CDR3 has 16 amino acids. The CDR3 sequence: CSARAGQGGLGTEAFF. CDR3 nucleotide sequence: TGCAGCGCCCGGGCGGGGCAGGGGGGATTAGGGACTGAAGCTTTCTTT. The full variable domain, with the rest looked up from reference TRBV29-1 and TRBJ1-1, is SAVISQKPSRDICQRGTSLTIQCQVDSQVTMMFWYRQQPGQSLTLIATANQGSEATYESGFVIDKFPISRPNLTFSTLTVSNMSPEDSSIYLCSARAGQGGLGTEAFFGQGTRLTVV.

V gene TRBV7-6 combines with J gene TRBJ2-7, with a possible D match to TRBD2 (6 bases). Per germline, CDR1 SGHVS and CDR2 FNYEAQ. V was shortened by 5 bases and J by 2 bases, with 16 bases between the two germline ends. The CDR3 covers 15 residues. The CDR3 is CASSTTTSWPYEQYF. The CDR3 DNA is TGTGCCAGCAGCACGACCACTAGCTGGCCCTACGAGCAGTACTTC.

The DNA for the CDR3 is TGTGCCAGCAGCTTAGGTGGCCTAGCGGGCACAGATACGCAGTATTTT. It translates to CASSLGGLAGTDTQYF. The chain uses TRBV7-2 and TRBJ2-3; 7 bases map to TRBD2. CDR3 length: 16 residues. Germline loops: CDR1 SGHTA, CDR2 FQGNSA. Germline trimming cut 1 base from V and 1 base from J; bases unmatched to any gene: 5.

This CDR3 is CATWTRLSTDTQYF. CDR3 DNA sequence: TGTGCCACCTGGACTAGACTAAGCACAGATACGCAGTATTTT. The chain joins TRBV7-9 to TRBJ2-3, with 7 bases identical to TRBD2. Germline CDR1 SEHNR, CDR2 FQNEAQ (reference sequence). J was trimmed by 0 bases and V by 10 bases; bases with no gene match: 7. This CDR3 has 14 residues.

This clone has only a few counts. The rearrangement joins TRBV7-9 to TRBJ2-7; a weak D match, TRBD2 (6 bases). The germline V and J ends were trimmed by 4 bases and 5 bases, with 6 bases remaining between them. CDR1 and CDR2 from the germline V gene are SEHNR and FQNEAQ (reference sequence). The length of the CDR3 is 11 residues. CDR3 in amino acids: CASSSGDEQYF. CDR3 nucleotide sequence: TGTGCCAGCAGCTCGGGGGACGAGCAGTACTTC.

The gene calls are TRBV18 and TRBJ2-2, with D tentatively TRBD1 (5 bases). The CDR3 runs 15 residues. Germline V gene sequence: CDR1 KGHSH, CDR2 LQKENI. Trimming left V 3 bases short and J 2 bases short, with 10 bases between. The CDR3 DNA follows: TGTGCCAGCTCACCGAGGACAATCAACACCGGGGAGCTGTTTTTT. Translation gives CASSPRTINTGELFF.

The J gene is TRBJ2-7, the V gene TRBV7-2; D perhaps matches TRBD2 (6 bases). Germline values: CDR1 SGHTA, CDR2 FQGNSA. Trimming left V 4 bases short and J 7 bases short, with 14 bases between. The CDR3 totals 13 residues. The CDR3 DNA follows: TGTGCCAGCAGCTCAGAGAGGCTAGCGGAGCAGTACTTC. It encodes CASSSERLAEQYF. Drawing the rest from reference TRBV7-2 and TRBJ2-7, the complete variable domain is GAGVSQSPSNKVTEKGKDVELRCDPISGHTALYWYRQSLGQGLEFLIYFQGNSAPDKSGLPSDRFSAERTGGSVSTLTIQRTQQEDSAVYLCASSSERLAEQYFGPGTRLTVT.

This clone occurred a few times. V and J are TRBV5-1 and TRBJ2-2; unclear D gene. The CDR3 is made up of 13 amino acids. Germline V lookup: CDR1 SGHRS, CDR2 YFSETQ. Trimming shortened V by 4 bases and J by 6 bases, and 10 bases separated the two germline ends. For the CDR3, the DNA is TGCGCCAGCAGCCCCTTCCGTCCCGGGGAGCTGTTTTTT. It encodes CASSPFRPGELFF.

The chain is built from TRBV30 and TRBJ2-1; D is perhaps TRBD2 (6 bases). This CDR3 has 14 residues. Trimming removed 2 bases at V and 1 base at J, with 9 bases between. Germline CDR1 reads GTSNPN; CDR2 reads SVGIG (reference sequence). For the CDR3, the DNA is TGTGCCTGGAGTTCCGGGGGTTCCTACAATGAGCAGTTCTTC. It yields the protein CAWSSGGSYNEQFF.

V usage is TRBV7-3 and J usage is TRBJ2-3; perhaps TRBD2 as D (5 bases). Germline values: CDR1 SGHTA, CDR2 FQGTGA. V dropped 5 bases and J dropped 1 base, with 13 bases sitting between them. The CDR3 consists of 15 residues. The CDR3 bases are TGTGCCAGCAGCCAGAACAGCGGCCGCACAGATACGCAGTATTTT. Its translation: CASSQNSGRTDTQYF. Using reference TRBV7-3 and TRBJ2-3 for the parts outside the CDR3, the full variable domain is GAGVSQTPSNKVTEKGKYVELRCDPISGHTALYWYRQSLGQGPEFLIYFQGTGAADDSGLPNDRFFAVRPEGSVSTLKIQRTERGDSAVYLCASSQNSGRTDTQYFGPGTRLTVL.